Following are 11 T cell receptor beta chains from one sample sequenced in a study of T cells after yellow fever vaccination. In TCRdb, the 5' RACE reads were re-called with MiXCR into one record per CDR3 protein. The top ten hold around 3.5% of the sample, which has some 260,000 distinct CDR3 sequences, approximately 5.2% seen once. This material consisted of CD4+ T cells sorted from PBMCs, taken on the day of the yellow fever booster vaccination. The source of these receptors is a man between 18 and 29 years old who received the YFV17D yellow fever vaccine.

This clonotype was picked up many times. The chain carries TRBV27 and TRBJ1-5; D is perhaps TRBD1 (5 bases). Trimming shortened V by 4 bases and J by 2 bases, and 9 bases separated the two germline ends. The length of the CDR3 is 14 residues. Looked up from germline, CDR1 is MNHEY and CDR2 is SMNVEV (reference sequence). The CDR3 region is CASSWGGGNQPQHF. CDR3 DNA: TGTGCCAGCAGTTGGGGGGGAGGCAATCAGCCCCAGCATTTT.

At least ten counts were recorded for this clonotype. The genes are TRBV10-3 and TRBJ2-2; D not certain. The CDR3 length is 12 residues. Germline V gene data show CDR1 as ENHRY and CDR2 as SYGVKD. Deletions cut 10 bases from V and 3 bases from J, with 9 bases between. The CDR3: CATRLDTGELFF. The DNA for the CDR3 is TGTGCCACTAGGCTCGACACCGGGGAGCTGTTTTTT.

J is TRBJ1-1 and V is TRBV18; TRBD1 matches 7 bases. This CDR3 spans 12 amino acids. The germline V gene encodes CDR1 KGHSH and CDR2 LQKENI. J gave up 9 bases and V 3 bases, and 4 bases lay outside the gene matches. CDR3 in DNA: TGTGCCAGCTCACCTGACAGGGACCAAGCTTTCTTT. Its translation is CASSPDRDQAFF.

This clonotype was recorded at least ten times. The chain uses TRBV3-1 and TRBJ2-2, with D perhaps matching TRBD2 (7 bases). This CDR3 has 16 residues. Trimming took off 3 bases at V and 6 bases at J, with 17 bases between the two ends. Germline CDR1 is LGHDT and CDR2 is YNNKEL (reference sequence). The CDR3 bases are TGTGCCAGCAGCCATCAACGCGGGGGCTCGCCCGGGGAGCTGTTTTTT. Its translation is CASSHQRGGSPGELFF. The full variable domain, with the rest looked up from reference TRBV3-1 and TRBJ2-2, is DTAVSQTPKYLVTQMGNDKSIKCEQNLGHDTMYWYKQDSKKFLKIMFSYNNKELIINETVPNRFSPKSPDKAHLNLHINSLELGDSAVYFCASSHQRGGSPGELFFGEGSRLTVL.

This clonotype was seen a handful of times. J is TRBJ2-6 and V is TRBV5-8; D could derive from TRBD1 or TRBD2 (5 bases each). CDR1 and CDR2 from the germline V gene are SGHTS and YDEGEE. The CDR3 consists of 15 residues. V lost 3 bases to trimming and J lost 2 bases, with 9 bases between them. The DNA for the CDR3 is TGTGCCAGCAGCTATCAGGGAGCTGGGGCCAACGTCCTGACTTTC. Protein sequence: CASSYQGAGANVLTF.

The sample holds a few counts of this clonotype. The rearrangement joins TRBV18 to TRBJ2-7; no clear D. CDR3 length: 11 amino acids. V shed 6 bases and J shed 4 bases, with 7 bases lying between them. In germline, CDR1 is KGHSH, CDR2 LQKENI. The CDR3 DNA sequence: TGTGCCAGCTCTGAGGAGTACGAGCAGTACTTC. Protein product: CASSEEYEQYF. Drawing the rest from reference TRBV18 and TRBJ2-7, the complete variable domain is NAGVMQNPRHLVRRRGQEARLRCSPMKGHSHVYWYRQLPEEGLKFMVYLQKENIIDESGMPKERFSAEFPKEGPSILRIQQVVRGDSAAYFCASSEEYEQYFGPGTRLTVT.

The V gene is TRBV20-1, the J gene TRBJ2-5; no clear D. The germline CDR1 and CDR2 sequences are DFQATT and SNEGSKA (reference sequence). The CDR3 loop spans 14 amino acids. V lost 0 bases, J lost 2 bases, and 10 bases lay in between. The DNA for the CDR3 is TGCAGTGCTAGAGATCTACGGCAGCAAGAGACCCAGTACTTC. Protein: CSARDLRQQETQYF.

CDR3 region: CASSPSGTQPQHF. The CDR3 DNA sequence: TGTGCCAGCAGCCCCTCAGGGACGCAGCCCCAGCATTTT. V gene TRBV6-4 combines with J gene TRBJ1-5, with D maybe TRBD1 (5 bases). V gave up 6 bases and J gave up 7 bases, with 13 bases separating them. Germline values: CDR1 MRHNA, CDR2 SNTAGT. The CDR3 has 13 amino acids.

This clonotype has a count of ten or more. The chain combines TRBV12-3 or TRBV12-4 with TRBJ1-2; maybe TRBD1 (6 bases). CDR3 length equals 12 residues. V dropped 6 bases and J dropped 4 bases, with 9 bases sitting between them. The CDR3 DNA follows: TGTGCCAGCAGCCGACAGGCCTATGGCTACACCTTC. Protein: CASSRQAYGYTF.

The CDR3 here is CSAHRDGGNTIYF. CDR3 nucleotide sequence: TGCAGTGCTCACCGGGACGGAGGAAACACCATATATTTT. The chain uses TRBV20-1 and TRBJ1-3, with D perhaps TRBD1 (5 bases). The CDR3 has 13 residues. V lost 5 bases to trimming and J lost 4 bases, with 12 bases between them. From germline, CDR1 is DFQATT and CDR2 SNEGSKA (reference sequence).

V and J are TRBV7-9 and TRBJ2-2; TRBD1 might be the D (5 bases). The V end lost 2 bases, the J end lost 7 bases, and 14 bases lay between the germline ends. Germline CDR1 is SEHNR and CDR2 is FQNEAQ (reference sequence). This CDR3 has 15 amino acids. CDR3 in DNA: TGTGCCAGCAGCTTATATACTGCGCAGGGCGGGGAGCTGTTTTTT. Translating gives CASSLYTAQGGELFF. Looking up the rest from reference TRBV7-9 and TRBJ2-2 gives the full variable domain: DTGVSQNPRHKITKRGQNVTFRCDPISEHNRLYWYRQTLGQGPEFLTYFQNEAQLEKSRLLSDRFSAERPKGSFSTLEIQRTEQGDSAMYLCASSLYTAQGGELFFGEGSRLTVL.